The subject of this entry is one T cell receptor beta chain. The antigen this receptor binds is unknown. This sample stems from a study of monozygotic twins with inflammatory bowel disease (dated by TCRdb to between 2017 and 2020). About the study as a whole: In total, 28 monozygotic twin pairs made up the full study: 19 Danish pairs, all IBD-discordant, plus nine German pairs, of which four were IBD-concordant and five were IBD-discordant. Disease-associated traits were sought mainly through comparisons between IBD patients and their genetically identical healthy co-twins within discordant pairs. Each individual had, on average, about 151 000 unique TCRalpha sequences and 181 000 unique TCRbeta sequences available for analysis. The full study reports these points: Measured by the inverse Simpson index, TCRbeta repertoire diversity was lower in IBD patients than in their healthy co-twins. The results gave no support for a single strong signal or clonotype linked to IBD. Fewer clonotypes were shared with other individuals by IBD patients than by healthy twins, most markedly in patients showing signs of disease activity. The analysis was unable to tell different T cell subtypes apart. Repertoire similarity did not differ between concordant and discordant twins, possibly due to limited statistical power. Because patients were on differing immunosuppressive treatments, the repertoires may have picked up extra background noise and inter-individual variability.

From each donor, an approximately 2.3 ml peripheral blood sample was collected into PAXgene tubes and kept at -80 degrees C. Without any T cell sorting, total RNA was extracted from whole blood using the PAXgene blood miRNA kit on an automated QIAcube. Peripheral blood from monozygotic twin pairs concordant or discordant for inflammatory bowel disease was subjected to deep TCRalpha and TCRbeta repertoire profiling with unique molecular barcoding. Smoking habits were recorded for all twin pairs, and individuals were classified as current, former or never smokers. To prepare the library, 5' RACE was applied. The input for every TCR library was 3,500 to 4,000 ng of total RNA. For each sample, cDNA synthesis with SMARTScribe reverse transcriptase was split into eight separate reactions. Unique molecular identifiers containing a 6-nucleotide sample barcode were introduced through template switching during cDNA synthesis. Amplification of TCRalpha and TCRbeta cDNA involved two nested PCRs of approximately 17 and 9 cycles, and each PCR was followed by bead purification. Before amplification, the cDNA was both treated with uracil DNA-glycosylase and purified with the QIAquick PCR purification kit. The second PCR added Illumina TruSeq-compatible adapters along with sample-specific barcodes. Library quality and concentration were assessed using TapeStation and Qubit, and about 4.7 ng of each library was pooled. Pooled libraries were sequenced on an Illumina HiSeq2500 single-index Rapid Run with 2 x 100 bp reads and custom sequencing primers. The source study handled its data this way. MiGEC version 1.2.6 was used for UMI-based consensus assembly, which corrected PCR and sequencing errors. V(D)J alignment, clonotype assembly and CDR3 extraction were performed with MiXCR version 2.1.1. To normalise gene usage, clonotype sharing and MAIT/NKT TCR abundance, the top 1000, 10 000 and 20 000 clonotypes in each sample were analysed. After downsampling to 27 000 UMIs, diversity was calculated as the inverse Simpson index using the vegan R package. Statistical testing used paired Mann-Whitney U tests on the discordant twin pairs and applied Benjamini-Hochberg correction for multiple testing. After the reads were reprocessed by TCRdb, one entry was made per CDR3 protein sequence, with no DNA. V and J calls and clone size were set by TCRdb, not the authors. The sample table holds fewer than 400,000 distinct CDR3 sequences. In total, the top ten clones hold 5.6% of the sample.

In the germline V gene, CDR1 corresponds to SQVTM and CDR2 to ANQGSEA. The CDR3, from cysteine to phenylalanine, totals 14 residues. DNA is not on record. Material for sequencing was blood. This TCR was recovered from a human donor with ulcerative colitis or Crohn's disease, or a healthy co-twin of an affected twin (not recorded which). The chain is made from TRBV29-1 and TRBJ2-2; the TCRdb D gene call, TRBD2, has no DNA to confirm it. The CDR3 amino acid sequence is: CSVTPGLESGELFF.